A single sample gave rise to the 19 T cell receptor beta chains below, sequenced in a study of regulatory T cells in long-lasting Graves disease. The time point is: persistent/refractory GD, antithyroid drugs over 5 years with positive TRAb. RNA isolated from PBMCs was used to make the TCR library. iRepertoire HTBI primers and Arm-PCR of CDR3 regions built TCR beta libraries. TCRdb analysed the multiplex PCR reads with MiXCR anew, one entry per CDR3 protein. The repertoire holds 400,000 or so distinct CDR3 sequences, with less than 25% as singletons. The specimen comprised peripheral blood mononuclear cells (PBMCs), sampled when the disease was refractory, from a patient treated with antithyroid drugs. The receptors here all came from a female donor with Graves disease.

This clonotype was observed a few times. The V gene is TRBV7-8, the J gene TRBJ2-5; tentative D call: TRBD1 (6 bases). Trimming shortened V by 7 bases and J by 1 base, and 13 bases separated the two germline ends. There are 14 residues in the CDR3. Germline V gene sequence: CDR1 SGHVS, CDR2 FQNEAQ. The CDR3 sequence: CASKLRDTQETQYF. The CDR3 nucleotides read TGTGCCAGCAAACTCCGGGACACCCAAGAGACCCAGTACTTC.

The rearrangement uses TRBV28 and TRBJ2-5; 9 bases align to TRBD1. After removal of 4 bases from V and 2 bases from J, the junction contained 5 bases not matched to a gene. This CDR3 contains 15 residues. Germline V lookup: CDR1 MDHEN, CDR2 SYDVKM. The CDR3 sequence: CASSSQGALQETQYF. As DNA, the CDR3 is TGTGCCAGCAGTTCACAGGGGGCCCTTCAAGAGACCCAGTACTTC.

This clonotype was observed at least ten times. This sequence joins TRBV11-1 and TRBJ2-2; D is undetermined. The germline CDR1 and CDR2 sequences are SGHAT and FQDESV (reference sequence). This CDR3 has 14 amino acids. V was clipped by 1 base and J by 4 bases, with 7 bases between them. CDR3: CASSLVQSTGELFF. DNA for the CDR3: TGTGCCAGCAGCTTAGTACAGTCCACCGGGGAGCTGTTTTTT.

J is TRBJ1-3 and V is TRBV7-2; D uncertain. Germline lookup yields CDR1 SGHTA and CDR2 FQGNSA. Trimming removed 7 bases from V and 2 bases from J, with 18 bases in between. The CDR3 contains 16 residues. CDR3 in amino acids: CASNLGADRTGNTIYF. The CDR3 nucleotides are TGTGCCAGCAACCTTGGCGCGGACCGAACTGGAAACACCATATATTTT.

This clonotype appeared a few times. This chain links TRBV7-9 with TRBJ1-4; D remains unclear. This CDR3 spans 15 amino acids. From germline, CDR1 is SEHNR and CDR2 FQNEAQ (reference sequence). V dropped 5 bases and J dropped 8 bases, with 18 bases sitting between them. The CDR3 DNA is TGTGCCAGCAGCAAAGACGGAACCCCTGGGGAAAAACTGTTTTTT. As protein: CASSKDGTPGEKLFF.

There are a few counts of this clonotype. V and J are TRBV11-1 and TRBJ2-7; 8 bases match TRBD2. The CDR3 consists of 15 residues. The germline gives CDR1 SGHAT, CDR2 FQDESV (reference sequence). Trimming cost V 6 bases and J 1 base; bases outside gene matches: 8. CDR3 DNA sequence: TGTGCCAGCAGTCCCTCGGGACTAGGTTCCTACGAGCAGTACTTC. The encoded protein is CASSPSGLGSYEQYF.

This clonotype was counted ten times or more. The chain couples TRBV28 to TRBJ1-3, with D hard to call. Per germline, CDR1 MDHEN and CDR2 SYDVKM. V lost 6 bases and J 4 bases, leaving 13 bases between the germline ends. This CDR3 contains 14 residues. CDR3 sequence (DNA): TGTGCCAGCAGCCGGAGTTTAAAGGGAAACACCATATATTTT. Translating it yields CASSRSLKGNTIYF.

This clonotype has just a few counts. The chain uses TRBV6-2 or TRBV6-3 and TRBJ2-7; 11 bases map to TRBD1. The CDR3 has 16 residues. Germline values: CDR1 MNHEY, CDR2 SVGEGT. V shed 2 bases, J shed 2 bases, and the junction held 5 bases outside the gene matches. CDR3 DNA sequence: TGTGCCAGCAGTTACCTACCGGGACAGGGGGCCTACGAGCAGTACTTC. It encodes CASSYLPGQGAYEQYF.

This clonotype was detected only a few times. The V and J genes are TRBV4-1 and TRBJ1-4, with 8 nucleotides matching TRBD1. CDR3 length: 16 amino acids. Germline V CDR1 and CDR2: MGHRA, YSYEKL. V shed 0 bases, J shed 7 bases, and the junction held 7 bases outside the gene matches. CDR3 DNA sequence: TGCGCCAGCAGCCAAGATCGGGCAGGGGGCGGTGAAAAACTGTTTTTT. Its translation: CASSQDRAGGGEKLFF.

The chain is built from TRBV7-8 and TRBJ1-1; a possible D gene is TRBD1 (5 bases). Germline CDR1 is SGHVS and CDR2 is FQNEAQ. Trimming took 5 bases from V and 2 from J, leaving 15 bases between them. This CDR3 contains 15 residues. The CDR3 coding sequence is TGTGCCAGCAGCCGGGGGGGGGGTCGCAACACTGAAGCTTTCTTT. It specifies CASSRGGGRNTEAFF.

This clonotype was seen at least ten times. The J gene is TRBJ1-4, the V gene TRBV6-1, with a possible D match to TRBD1 (6 bases). This CDR3 has 13 residues. V was pared by 6 bases and J by 4 bases, with 9 bases between. CDR1 and CDR2 from the germline V gene are MNHNS and SASEGT. Written as DNA, the CDR3 is TGTGCCAGCAGGGACAGACTTAATGAAAAACTGTTTTTT. Protein: CASRDRLNEKLFF.

This clonotype was seen at least ten times. This chain uses TRBV5-6 with TRBJ1-2, with D perhaps matching TRBD1 (6 bases). Per germline, CDR1 SGHDT and CDR2 YYEEEE. The CDR3 totals 14 residues. Trimming left V 3 bases short and J 2 bases short, with 11 bases between. The CDR3 sequence: CASSSTGSNYGYTF. The CDR3 coding sequence is TGTGCCAGCAGCTCAACAGGGAGCAACTATGGCTACACCTTC.

J is TRBJ2-2 and V is TRBV9, with unresolved D. The CDR3 consists of 14 residues. V was cut by 5 bases and J by 1 base, with 9 bases left in between. The germline V gene has CDR1 SGDLS and CDR2 YYNGEE. The CDR3 sequence: CASRKDQNTGELFF. The CDR3 DNA reads TGTGCCAGCAGGAAAGATCAGAACACCGGGGAGCTGTTTTTT.

The V and J genes are TRBV19 and TRBJ2-5; 12 nucleotides match TRBD2. This CDR3 has 17 residues. Germline assignment: CDR1 LNHDA and CDR2 SQIVND (reference sequence). V lost 3 bases and J lost 5; bases outside the gene matches: 10. CDR3: CASSISVLAGGQETQYF. The CDR3 nucleotides are TGTGCCAGTAGTATTTCCGTTCTAGCGGGAGGGCAGGAGACCCAGTACTTC.

This clonotype came up a few times. The rearrangement uses TRBV6-1 and TRBJ1-2; D may be TRBD1 (6 bases). The CDR3 sequence is 13 residues long. Trimming shortened V by 6 bases and J by 4 bases, and 12 bases separated the two germline ends. From germline, CDR1 is MNHNS and CDR2 SASEGT. The CDR3 spells CASSLGTPYGYTF. The CDR3 nucleotides are TGTGCCAGCAGCCTCGGGACACCCTATGGCTACACCTTC.

This clonotype came up many times. The rearrangement joins TRBV2 to TRBJ1-1, with 8 nucleotides matching TRBD1. V was pared by 6 bases and J by 5 bases, with 11 bases of the junction left unmatched. This CDR3 is 15 amino acids long. CDR1 is SNHLY and CDR2 is FYNNEI in the germline V gene. The CDR3, as DNA: TGTGCCAGCAGGAAACAGGGGGAGGGGAGGACTGAAGCTTTCTTT. Protein product: CASRKQGEGRTEAFF.

This clonotype was recorded at least ten times. One base away lies a much larger clone, so this may be a sequencing read error. The chain employs TRBV12-3 or TRBV12-4 and TRBJ1-5; D is undetermined. Trimming took 2 bases from V and 0 from J, leaving 5 bases between them. The CDR3 extends over 14 amino acids. This CDR3 is CASSLQDSNQPQHF. The DNA of the CDR3 is TGTGCCAGCAGTTTACAGGATAGCAATCAGCCCCAGCATTTT.

This clonotype was recorded at least ten times. Compared with germline, one end of the junction differs, possibly owing to a read error. This rearrangement joins TRBV5-1 to TRBJ1-1, with 10 bases lining up with TRBD1. Germline values: CDR1 SGHRS, CDR2 YFSETQ. The CDR3 consists of 16 residues. The CDR3 protein is CASSFGQGGLNTEAFF. The CDR3 DNA follows: TGCGCCAGCAGCTTCGGACAGGGGGGCCTGAACACTGAAGCCTTCTTT.

This clonotype was counted once. The chain couples TRBV5-1 to TRBJ2-5; the D is unclear. CDR3 size: 13 residues. Germline CDR1 reads SGHRS; CDR2 reads YFSETQ. Deletions cut 4 bases from V and 7 bases from J, with 14 bases between. CDR3 in DNA: TGCGCCAGCAGCAAGGACGACTCGGGGACCCAGTACTTC. It is translated as CASSKDDSGTQYF.